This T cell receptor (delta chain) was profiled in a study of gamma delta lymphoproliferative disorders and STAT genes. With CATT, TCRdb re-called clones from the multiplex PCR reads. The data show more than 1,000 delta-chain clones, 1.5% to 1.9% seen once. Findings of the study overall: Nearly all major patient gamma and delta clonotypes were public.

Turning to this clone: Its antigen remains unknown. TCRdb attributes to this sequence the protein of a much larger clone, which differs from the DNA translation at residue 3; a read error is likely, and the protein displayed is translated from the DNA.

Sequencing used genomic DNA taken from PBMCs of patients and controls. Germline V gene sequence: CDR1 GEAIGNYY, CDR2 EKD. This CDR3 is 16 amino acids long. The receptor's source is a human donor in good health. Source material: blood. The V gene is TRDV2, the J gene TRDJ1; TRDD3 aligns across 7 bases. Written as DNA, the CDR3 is TGTGCCCGTGAAGGTGGGGGACTACCTTGCGCCGATAAACTCATCTTT. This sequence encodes CAREGGGLPCADKLIF.